This T cell receptor (beta chain) came from a study of blood T cell repertoires in COVID-19. Looking at the study overall: The United States, Italy and Spain provided the acute and convalescent COVID-19 samples.

CDR3 size: 14 residues. The V end lost 3 bases, the J end lost 4 bases, and 12 bases lay between the germline ends. Germline CDR1 is MNHNS and CDR2 is SASEGT. Repertoires were generated with immunoSEQ multiplex PCR, while TCRdb's copy carries only in-frame clones and drops some. The sample gives 20,000 or so clones, approximately 80% of which show up once; 6% to 7% is in the top ten. The gene calls are TRBV6-1 and TRBJ1-2, with unresolved D. This sequence originates from a human donor in a cohort sampled during active COVID-19. Sequencing was done on a sample of peripheral blood. This CDR3 is CASSEGRNSYGYTF. CDR3 DNA sequence: TGTGCCAGCAGTGAGGGTCGGAACAGCTATGGCTACACCTTC.